This T cell receptor beta chain emerged from a study of blood T cell repertoires in COVID-19. Turning to the study itself: Donors in the United States, Italy and Spain gave samples during acute or convalescent COVID-19. PBMCs, B-cell-depleted T cells, or T cells provided the cDNA or gDNA that made up the material.

In the original processing: Estimation of nucleated cell counts relied on the amplification of reference gene primers. Assay: immunoSEQ multiplex PCR; the TCRdb copy retains only in-frame clones and omits some. For V, J and clone size, that table is used; D and trimming come from the DNA. This sample carries 150,000 to 200,000 clones, just under 95% of them seen once, and the ten largest clones take about 5%. Germline CDR1 and CDR2: KGHSH and LQKENI. CDR3 size: 16 residues. V shed 3 bases, J shed 0 bases, and the junction held 4 bases outside the gene matches. The sequence was obtained from a woman in her forties or fifties with acute or convalescent COVID-19. The chain uses TRBV18 and TRBJ1-3; 8 bases agree with TRBD1. Sequencing was carried out using peripheral blood. The CDR3 DNA is TGTGCCAGCTCACCGGGACAGGCGAGCTCTGGAAACACCATATATTTT. It specifies CASSPGQASSGNTIYF.